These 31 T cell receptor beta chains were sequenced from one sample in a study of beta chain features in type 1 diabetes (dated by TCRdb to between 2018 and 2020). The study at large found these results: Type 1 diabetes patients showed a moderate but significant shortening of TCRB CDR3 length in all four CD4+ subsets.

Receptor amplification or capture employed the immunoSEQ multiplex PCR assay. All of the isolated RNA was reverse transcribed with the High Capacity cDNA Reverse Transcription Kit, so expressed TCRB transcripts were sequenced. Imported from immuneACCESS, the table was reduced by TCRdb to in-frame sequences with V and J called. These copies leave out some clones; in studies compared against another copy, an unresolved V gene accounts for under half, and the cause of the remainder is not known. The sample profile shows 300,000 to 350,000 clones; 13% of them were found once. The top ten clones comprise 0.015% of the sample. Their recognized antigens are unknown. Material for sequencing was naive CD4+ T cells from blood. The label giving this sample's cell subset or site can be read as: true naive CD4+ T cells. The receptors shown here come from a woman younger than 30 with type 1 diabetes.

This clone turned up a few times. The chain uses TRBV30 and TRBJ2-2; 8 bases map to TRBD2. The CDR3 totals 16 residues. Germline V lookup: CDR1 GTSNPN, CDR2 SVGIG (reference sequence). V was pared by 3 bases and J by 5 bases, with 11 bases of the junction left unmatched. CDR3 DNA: TGTGCCTGGAGAATAGCGGGGACGGCAGGAACCGGGGAGCTGTTTTTT. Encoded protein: CAWRIAGTAGTGELFF. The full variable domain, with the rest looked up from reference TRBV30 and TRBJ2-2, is SQTIHQWPATLVQPVGSPLSLECTVEGTSNPNLYWYRQAAGRGLQLLFYSVGIGQISSEVPQNLSASRPQDRQFILSSKKLLLSDSGFYLCAWRIAGTAGTGELFFGEGSRLTVL.

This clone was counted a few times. Here the CDR3 DNA reads TGCGCCAGCAGCCACACGTCTAGCCATACGCAGTATTTT. Translating gives CASSHTSSHTQYF. V usage is TRBV5-1 and J usage is TRBJ2-3; possible D gene TRBD2, 5 bases. The V gene lost 4 bases and the J gene lost 7 bases, with 13 bases spanning the gap. CDR3 length equals 13 residues. Germline CDR1 and CDR2: SGHRS and YFSETQ.

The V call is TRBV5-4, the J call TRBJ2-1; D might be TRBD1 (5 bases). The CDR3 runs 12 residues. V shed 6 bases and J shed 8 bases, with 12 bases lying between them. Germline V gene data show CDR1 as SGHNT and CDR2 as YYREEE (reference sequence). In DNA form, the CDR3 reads TGTGCCAGCACAGGGTTATTTCATGAGCAGTTCTTC. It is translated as CASTGLFHEQFF.

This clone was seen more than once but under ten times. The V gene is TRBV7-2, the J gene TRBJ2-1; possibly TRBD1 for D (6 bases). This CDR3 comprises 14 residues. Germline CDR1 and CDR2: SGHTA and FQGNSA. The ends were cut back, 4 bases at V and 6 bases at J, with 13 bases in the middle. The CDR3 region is CASSSGTPSNEQFF. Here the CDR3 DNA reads TGTGCCAGCAGCTCCGGGACACCCTCCAATGAGCAGTTCTTC.

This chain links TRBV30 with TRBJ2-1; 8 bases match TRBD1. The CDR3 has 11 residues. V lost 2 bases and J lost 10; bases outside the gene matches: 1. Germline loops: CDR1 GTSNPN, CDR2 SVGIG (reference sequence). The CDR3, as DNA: TGTGCCTGGAGTTGGGACAGGGAGCAGTTCTTC. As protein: CAWSWDREQFF. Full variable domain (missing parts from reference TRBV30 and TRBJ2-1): SQTIHQWPATLVQPVGSPLSLECTVEGTSNPNLYWYRQAAGRGLQLLFYSVGIGQISSEVPQNLSASRPQDRQFILSSKKLLLSDSGFYLCAWSWDREQFFGPGTRLTVL.

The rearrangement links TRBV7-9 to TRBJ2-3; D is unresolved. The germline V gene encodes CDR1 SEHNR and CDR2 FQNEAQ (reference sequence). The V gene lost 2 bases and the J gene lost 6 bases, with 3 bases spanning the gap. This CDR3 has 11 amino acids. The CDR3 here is CASSLSDTQYF. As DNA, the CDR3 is TGTGCCAGCAGCTTATCGGATACGCAGTATTTT.

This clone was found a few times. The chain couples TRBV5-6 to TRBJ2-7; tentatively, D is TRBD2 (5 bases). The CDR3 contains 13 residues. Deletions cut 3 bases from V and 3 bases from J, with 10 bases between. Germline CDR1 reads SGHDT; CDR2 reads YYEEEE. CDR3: CASSSGSFYEQYV. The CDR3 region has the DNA TGTGCCAGCAGCTCGGGGTCCTTCTACGAGCAGTACGTC.

CDR3 DNA: TGCGCCAGCAGCCTAATAAAACGAGGGGGCTCCGATAACTATGGCTACACCTTC. Protein: CASSLIKRGGSDNYGYTF. This sequence joins TRBV5-1 and TRBJ1-2; 7 positions agree with TRBD1. Germline loops: CDR1 SGHRS, CDR2 YFSETQ. This CDR3 region has 18 residues. Germline trimming cut 4 bases from V and 1 base from J; bases unmatched to any gene: 16.

DNA of the CDR3: TGTGCCAGCAGCGTAGCTACTGGGACTAGCAATGAGCAGTTCTTC. The encoded protein is CASSVATGTSNEQFF. The chain employs TRBV9 and TRBJ2-1; 8 bases fit TRBD2. J was trimmed by 6 bases and V by 0 bases; bases with no gene match: 5. This CDR3 region has 15 residues. Germline loops: CDR1 SGDLS, CDR2 YYNGEE.

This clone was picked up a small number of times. The CDR3 region is CASSFHRGVFPYEQYF. Here the CDR3 DNA reads TGTGCCAGCAGTTTCCACAGGGGAGTATTCCCCTACGAGCAGTACTTC. The chain combines TRBV27 with TRBJ2-7, with TRBD1 identical over 7 bases. The junction had 10 bases not matched to a gene; V was cut back by 3 bases and J by 2 bases. Germline V gives CDR1 MNHEY, CDR2 SMNVEV (reference sequence). The CDR3 runs to 16 residues.

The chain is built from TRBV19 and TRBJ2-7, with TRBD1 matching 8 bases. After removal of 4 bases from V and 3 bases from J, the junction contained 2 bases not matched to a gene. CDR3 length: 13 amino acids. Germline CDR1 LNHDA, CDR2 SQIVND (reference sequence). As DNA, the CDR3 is TGTGCCAGTAGTACCGACAGGGGCTACGAGCAGTACTTC. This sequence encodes CASSTDRGYEQYF.

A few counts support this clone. The CDR3 reads CASSVGAGNEQFF. CDR3 coding DNA: TGTGCCAGCAGCGTGGGGGCAGGGAATGAGCAGTTCTTC. V usage is TRBV9 and J usage is TRBJ2-1, with D possibly TRBD1 on 6 matching bases. Germline V CDR1 and CDR2: SGDLS, YYNGEE. Between the trimmed V and J ends, which lost 2 bases and 7 bases, there was a span of 10 bases. This CDR3 spans 13 amino acids.

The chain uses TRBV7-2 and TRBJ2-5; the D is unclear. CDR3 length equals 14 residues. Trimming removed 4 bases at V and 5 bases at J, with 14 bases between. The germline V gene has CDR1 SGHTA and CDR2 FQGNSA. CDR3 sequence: CASSYLATRETQYF. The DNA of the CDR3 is TGTGCCAGCAGCTACCTTGCTACCCGGGAGACCCAGTACTTC.

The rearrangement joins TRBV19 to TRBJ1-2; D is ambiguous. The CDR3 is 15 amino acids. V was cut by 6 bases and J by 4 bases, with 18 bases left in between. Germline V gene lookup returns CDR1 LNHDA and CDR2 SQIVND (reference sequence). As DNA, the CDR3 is TGTGCCAGTAGCCCCATGGGCCCAGGAAGCTATGGCTACACCTTC. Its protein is CASSPMGPGSYGYTF.

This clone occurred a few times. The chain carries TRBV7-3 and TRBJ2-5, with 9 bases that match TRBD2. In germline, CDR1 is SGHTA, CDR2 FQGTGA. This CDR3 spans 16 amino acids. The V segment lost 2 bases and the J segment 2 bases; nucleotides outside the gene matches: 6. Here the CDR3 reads CASSLSSSGVQETQYF. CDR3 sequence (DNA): TGTGCCAGCAGCTTATCGTCTAGCGGGGTTCAAGAGACCCAGTACTTC.

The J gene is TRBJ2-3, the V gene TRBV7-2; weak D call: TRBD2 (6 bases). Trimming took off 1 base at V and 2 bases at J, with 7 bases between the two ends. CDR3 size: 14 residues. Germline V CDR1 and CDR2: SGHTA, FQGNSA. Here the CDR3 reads CASSLGGVTDTQYF. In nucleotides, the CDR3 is TGTGCCAGCAGCTTAGGGGGGGTCACAGATACGCAGTATTTT.

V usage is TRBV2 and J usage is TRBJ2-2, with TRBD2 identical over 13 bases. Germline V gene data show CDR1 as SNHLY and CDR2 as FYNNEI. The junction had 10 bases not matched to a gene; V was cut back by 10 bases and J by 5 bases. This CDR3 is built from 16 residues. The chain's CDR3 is CATTRLAGGVTGELFF. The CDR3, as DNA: TGTGCCACCACGAGACTAGCGGGAGGAGTGACCGGGGAGCTGTTTTTT.

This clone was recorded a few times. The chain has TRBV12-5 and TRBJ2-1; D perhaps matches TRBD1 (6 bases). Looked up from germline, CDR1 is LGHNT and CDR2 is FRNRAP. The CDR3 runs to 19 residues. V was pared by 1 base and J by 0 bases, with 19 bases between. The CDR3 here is CASGLDENRASGSYNEQFF. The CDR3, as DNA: TGTGCTAGTGGTTTGGACGAAAACAGGGCCTCCGGCTCCTACAATGAGCAGTTCTTC.

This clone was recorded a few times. CDR3 loop: CASSSEGASYNEQFF. Here the CDR3 DNA reads TGTGCCAGCAGTTCCGAAGGAGCCTCCTACAATGAGCAGTTCTTC. This chain joins TRBV28 and TRBJ2-1; D is uncertain. This CDR3 region has 15 residues. The V end was cut by 4 bases, the J end by 0 bases, with 10 bases between. Germline assignment: CDR1 MDHEN and CDR2 SYDVKM.

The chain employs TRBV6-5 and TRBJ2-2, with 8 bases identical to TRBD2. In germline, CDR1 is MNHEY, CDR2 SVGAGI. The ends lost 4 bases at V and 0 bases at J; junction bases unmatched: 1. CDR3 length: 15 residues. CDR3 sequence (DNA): TGTGCCAGCAGTTCGACTAGCGCGAACACCGGGGAGCTGTTTTTT. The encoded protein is CASSSTSANTGELFF.

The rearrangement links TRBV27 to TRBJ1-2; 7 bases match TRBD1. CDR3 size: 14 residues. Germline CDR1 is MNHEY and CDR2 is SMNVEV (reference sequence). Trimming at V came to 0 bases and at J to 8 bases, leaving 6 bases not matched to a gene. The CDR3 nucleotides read TGTGCCAGCAGTTTATCGGCAGGGGGTATAGGCTACACCTTC. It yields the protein CASSLSAGGIGYTF.

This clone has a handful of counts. This CDR3 reads CASSLDRGIAYEQYV. For the CDR3, the DNA is TGTGCCAGCTCACTTGACAGGGGGATAGCTTACGAGCAGTACGTC. The chain carries TRBV18 and TRBJ2-7, with TRBD1 identical over 9 bases. The length of the CDR3 is 15 residues. Germline V gene data show CDR1 as KGHSH and CDR2 as LQKENI. After removal of 4 bases from V and 4 bases from J, the junction contained 8 bases not matched to a gene.

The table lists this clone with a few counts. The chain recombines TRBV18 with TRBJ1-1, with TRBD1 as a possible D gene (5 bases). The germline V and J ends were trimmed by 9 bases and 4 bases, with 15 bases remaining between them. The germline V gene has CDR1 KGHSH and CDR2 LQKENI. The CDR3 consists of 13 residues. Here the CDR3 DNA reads TGTGCCAGTACCAGGGTAGACGGCACTGAAGCTTTCTTT. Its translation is CASTRVDGTEAFF. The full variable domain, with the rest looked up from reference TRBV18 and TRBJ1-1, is NAGVMQNPRHLVRRRGQEARLRCSPMKGHSHVYWYRQLPEEGLKFMVYLQKENIIDESGMPKERFSAEFPKEGPSILRIQQVVRGDSAAYFCASTRVDGTEAFFGQGTRLTVV.

The DNA of the CDR3 is TGTGCCAGCCAACTGCACCCAGGGGGCGAAGCTTTCTTT. Encoded protein: CASQLHPGGEAFF. The gene calls are TRBV9 and TRBJ1-1; 8 nucleotides match TRBD1. J was trimmed by 8 bases and V by 7 bases; bases with no gene match: 10. From germline, CDR1 is SGDLS and CDR2 YYNGEE. The length of the CDR3 is 13 residues.

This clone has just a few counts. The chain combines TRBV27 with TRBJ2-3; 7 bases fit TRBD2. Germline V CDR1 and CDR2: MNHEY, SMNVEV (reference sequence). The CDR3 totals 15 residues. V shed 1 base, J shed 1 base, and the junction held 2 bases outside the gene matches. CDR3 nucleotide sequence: TGTGCCAGCAGTTTATGGCTAGCGGGCACAGATACGCAGTATTTT. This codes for CASSLWLAGTDTQYF.

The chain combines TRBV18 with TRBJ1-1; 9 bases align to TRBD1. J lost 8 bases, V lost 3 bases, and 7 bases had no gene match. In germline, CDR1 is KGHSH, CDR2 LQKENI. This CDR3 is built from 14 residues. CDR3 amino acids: CASSPGQGKVEAFF. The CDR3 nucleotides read TGTGCCAGCTCACCTGGACAGGGGAAGGTGGAAGCTTTCTTT.

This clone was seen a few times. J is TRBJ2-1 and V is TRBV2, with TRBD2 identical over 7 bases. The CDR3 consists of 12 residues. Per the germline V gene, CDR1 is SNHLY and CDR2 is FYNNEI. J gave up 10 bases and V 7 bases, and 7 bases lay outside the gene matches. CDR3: CASTAGVGEQFF. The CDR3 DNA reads TGTGCCAGCACGGCGGGAGTGGGGGAGCAGTTCTTC. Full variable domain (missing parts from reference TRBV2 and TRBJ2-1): EPEVTQTPSHQVTQMGQEVILRCVPISNHLYFYWYRQILGQKVEFLVSFYNNEISEKSEIFDDQFSVERPDGSNFTLKIRSTKLEDSAMYFCASTAGVGEQFFGPGTRLTVL.

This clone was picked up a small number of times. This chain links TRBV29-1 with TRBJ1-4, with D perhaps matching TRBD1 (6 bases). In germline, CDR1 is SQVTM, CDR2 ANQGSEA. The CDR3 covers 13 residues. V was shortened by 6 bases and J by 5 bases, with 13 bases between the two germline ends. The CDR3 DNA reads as TGCAGCGTGAGGACAGTGCCCAATGAAAAACTGTTTTTT. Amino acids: CSVRTVPNEKLFF.

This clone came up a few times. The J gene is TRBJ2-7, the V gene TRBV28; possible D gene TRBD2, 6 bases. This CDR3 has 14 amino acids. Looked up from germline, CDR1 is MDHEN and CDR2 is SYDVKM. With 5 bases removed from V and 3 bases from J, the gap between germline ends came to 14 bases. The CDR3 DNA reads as TGTGCCAGCAGTGATCCGGGGGACGTCTACGAGCAGTACTTC. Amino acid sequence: CASSDPGDVYEQYF.

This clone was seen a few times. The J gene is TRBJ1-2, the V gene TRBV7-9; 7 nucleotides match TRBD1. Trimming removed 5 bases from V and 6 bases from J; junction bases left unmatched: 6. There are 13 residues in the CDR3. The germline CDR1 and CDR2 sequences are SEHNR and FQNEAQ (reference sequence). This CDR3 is CASSPRQGNGYTF. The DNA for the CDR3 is TGTGCCAGCAGCCCCCGACAGGGAAATGGCTACACCTTC.

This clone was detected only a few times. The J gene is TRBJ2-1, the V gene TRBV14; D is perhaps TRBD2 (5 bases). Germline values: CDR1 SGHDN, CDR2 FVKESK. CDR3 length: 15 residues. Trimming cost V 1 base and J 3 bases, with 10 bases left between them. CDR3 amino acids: CASSQAERRYNEQFF. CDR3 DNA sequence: TGTGCCAGCAGCCAAGCGGAGCGGCGCTACAATGAGCAGTTCTTC.